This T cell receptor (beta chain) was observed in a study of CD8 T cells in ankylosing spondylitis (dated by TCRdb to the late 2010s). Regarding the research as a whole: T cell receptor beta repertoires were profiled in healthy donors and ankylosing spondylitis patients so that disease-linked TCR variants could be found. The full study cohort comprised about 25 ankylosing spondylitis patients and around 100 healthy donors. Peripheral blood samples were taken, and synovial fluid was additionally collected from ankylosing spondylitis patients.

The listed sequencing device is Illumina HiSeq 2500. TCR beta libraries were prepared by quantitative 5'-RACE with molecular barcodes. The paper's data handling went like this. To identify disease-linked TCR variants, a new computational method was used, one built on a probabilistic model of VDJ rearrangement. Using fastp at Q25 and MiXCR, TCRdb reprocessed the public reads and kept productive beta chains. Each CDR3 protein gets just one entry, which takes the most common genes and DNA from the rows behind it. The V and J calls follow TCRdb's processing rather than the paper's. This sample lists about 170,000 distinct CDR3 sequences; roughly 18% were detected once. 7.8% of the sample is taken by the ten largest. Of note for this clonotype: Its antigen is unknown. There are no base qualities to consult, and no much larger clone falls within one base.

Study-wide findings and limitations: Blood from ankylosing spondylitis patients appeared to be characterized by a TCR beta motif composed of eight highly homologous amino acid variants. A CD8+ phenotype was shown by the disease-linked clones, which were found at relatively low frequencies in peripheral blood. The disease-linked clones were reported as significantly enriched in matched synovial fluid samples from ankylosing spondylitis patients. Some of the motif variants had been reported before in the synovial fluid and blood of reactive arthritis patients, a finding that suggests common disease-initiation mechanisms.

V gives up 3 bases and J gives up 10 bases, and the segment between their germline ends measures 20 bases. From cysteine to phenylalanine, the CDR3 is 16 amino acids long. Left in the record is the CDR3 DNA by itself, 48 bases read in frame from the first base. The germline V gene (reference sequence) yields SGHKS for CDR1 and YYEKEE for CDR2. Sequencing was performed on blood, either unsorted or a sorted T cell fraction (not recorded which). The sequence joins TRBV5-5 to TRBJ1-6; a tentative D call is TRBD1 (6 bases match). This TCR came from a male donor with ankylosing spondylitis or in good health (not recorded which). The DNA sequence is TGTGCCAGCAGCTGGGACAACCGGGGACTGCGGTCACCCCTCCACTTT. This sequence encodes CASSWDNRGLRSPLHF. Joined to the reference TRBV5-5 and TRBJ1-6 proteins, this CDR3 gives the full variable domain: DAGVTQSPTHLIKTRGQQVTLRCSPISGHKSVSWYQQVLGQGPQFIFQYYEKEERGRGNFPDRFSARQFPNYSSELNVNALLLGDSALYLCASSWDNRGLRSPLHFGNGTRLTVT.